This T cell receptor beta chain came from a study of blood T cell repertoires in COVID-19 (dated by TCRdb to 2018 to 2021). About the study as a whole: Samples covering the acute and convalescent phases of COVID-19 were provided by collaborators in the United States, Italy and Spain. Deeply sampled blood TCRbeta repertoires from subjects exposed to, actively infected with, or recovered from COVID-19 were included in the dataset. The sample metadata nearly always contained a de-identified subject ID, COVID-19 status, age in years and sex. The samples were drawn from the first 160 participants of the ongoing ImmuneRACE study and from 1,254 subjects provided by 6 global collaborators. The material from the prospective study consisted of cDNA or gDNA derived from T cells, B-cell-depleted T cells, or PBMCs. Where available, HLA class I and class II types were taken from metadata supplied by the sample provider and were not determined by assay-based typing. The repertoires were made available in a free public database intended to serve as a resource for research on the immune response to SARS-CoV-2. General conclusions and limits of the study: How much clinical and demographic metadata was included differed by source and by participant, and the metadata was provided uncurated.

Remarks on this clone: Its antigen is not yet known. Per-base qualities were not stored, and no clone one base away is much larger.

The immunoSEQ Assay, a bias-controlled multiplex PCR, was used to amplify TCRbeta CDR3 regions from genomic DNA. Regarding the original processing steps: The number of nucleated cells in each sample was estimated by amplification of reference gene primers within the assay. Sequence reads were collapsed and filtered to measure the absolute abundance of every unique TCRbeta CDR3 rearrangement. For each sample, productive Simpson clonality was calculated as the square root of Simpson's diversity index over productive rearrangements. Imported from immuneACCESS, the table was reduced by TCRdb to in-frame sequences with V and J called. These copies leave out some clones; in studies compared against another copy, an unresolved V gene accounts for under half, and the cause of the remainder is not known. V and J calls and clone size are those listed in that table; D and trimming were worked out from the DNA. This sample gives some 170,000 clones in total; about 91% of them show up just once. The top ten hold 1.5% to 2% of the sample.

CDR1 and CDR2 are drawn from the germline V gene: SGHTA, FQGNSA. At the junction V is shortened by 0 bases and J by 0 bases, with 5 bases in between. Taken from cysteine to phenylalanine, the CDR3 has 14 residues. Only CDR3 DNA remains: 42 bases, in frame from the first base. Collaborating institutions collected whole blood in K2EDTA tubes following their own protocols. For TCRbeta analysis, collaborators shipped samples in one of three forms: frozen whole blood, isolated PBMCs, or DNA extracted from either of those sample types. The rearranged chain carries TRBV7-2 and TRBJ1-2; a confident D gene designation cannot be given. Sequenced sample: peripheral blood. This sequence was found in a woman in her forties or fifties with acute or convalescent COVID-19. The CDR3 in this case is CASSLAYTNYGYTF. The sequence in DNA is TGTGCCAGCAGCTTAGCTTATACTAACTATGGCTACACCTTC.